The next 17 T cell receptor beta chains were all read from a single sample in a study of T cells in Graves' hyperthyroidism and ophthalmopathy. TCR beta CDR3 regions were amplified from RNA. TCR CDR3 underwent first-round RT-PCR with the HTBI primer set. TCRdb reanalysed the multiplex PCR reads using MiXCR and keeps one entry per CDR3 protein. The sample records around 290,000 distinct CDR3 sequences, 13% being singletons. Material for sequencing was blood. These receptors all stem from a woman aged 25 to 39 with Graves' hyperthyroidism that later progressed to Graves' ophthalmopathy.

This clonotype was observed many times. V usage is TRBV30 and J usage is TRBJ1-1; 9 bases match TRBD1. This CDR3 has 14 residues. V was pared by 3 bases and J by 4 bases, with 6 bases of the junction left unmatched. CDR1 GTSNPN and CDR2 SVGIG come from the germline V gene (reference sequence). CDR3 DNA: TGTGCCTGGAGGGTGACAGGGGGACCCACTGAAGCTTTCTTT. This sequence encodes CAWRVTGGPTEAFF. Full variable domain (outside the CDR3, taken from reference TRBV30 and TRBJ1-1): SQTIHQWPATLVQPVGSPLSLECTVEGTSNPNLYWYRQAAGRGLQLLFYSVGIGQISSEVPQNLSASRPQDRQFILSSKKLLLSDSGFYLCAWRVTGGPTEAFFGQGTRLTVV.

This clonotype showed up many times. The chain uses TRBV6-2 or TRBV6-3 and TRBJ2-1, with 12 bases lining up with TRBD1. The CDR3 sequence is 20 residues long. Trimming took 0 bases from V and 0 from J; bases not matched to a gene: 9. CDR1 MNHEY and CDR2 SVGEGT come from the germline V gene. The CDR3 nucleotides read TGTGCCAGCAGTTACTCTCGAGGGACAGGGGGCCCGATCTCCTACAATGAGCAGTTCTTC. Its protein product is CASSYSRGTGGPISYNEQFF.

This clonotype was counted at least ten times. The rearrangement uses TRBV7-3 and TRBJ2-3; 9 bases agree with TRBD2. The length of the CDR3 is 18 residues. V gave up 1 base and J gave up 3 bases; unmatched junction bases: 11. From germline, CDR1 is SGHTA and CDR2 FQGTGA. The CDR3 nucleotides read TGTGCCAGCAGCTTAAATCGGGGTAGCGGGGGAATTACAGATACGCAGTATTTT. This gives the protein CASSLNRGSGGITDTQYF.

The sample holds many counts of this clonotype. The chain is built from TRBV27 and TRBJ2-2; no clear D. The V gene's germline CDR1 is MNHEY and CDR2 SMNVEV (reference sequence). The V and J ends lost 4 bases and 0 bases respectively, with 6 bases between them. This CDR3 region has 14 residues. The CDR3 loop is CASSSLPNTGELFF. The DNA of the CDR3 is TGTGCCAGCAGTTCCCTCCCGAACACCGGGGAGCTGTTTTTT.

This clonotype was recorded many times. This sequence joins TRBV7-3 and TRBJ2-3; D remains unclear. The length of the CDR3 is 14 residues. V shed 5 bases and J shed 6 bases, with 15 bases lying between them. Germline V gene data show CDR1 as SGHTA and CDR2 as FQGTGA. The CDR3 DNA reads as TGTGCCAGCAGCCCGTTGAGCCTGGCGGATACGCAGTATTTT. Its translation is CASSPLSLADTQYF.

At least ten counts were recorded for this clonotype. The chain carries TRBV7-9 and TRBJ2-7, with D maybe TRBD2 (6 bases). Germline CDR1 is SEHNR and CDR2 is FQNEAQ (reference sequence). The CDR3 sequence is 16 residues long. V was shortened by 4 bases and J by 0 bases, with 16 bases between the two germline ends. Here the CDR3 reads CASSYFSGDHSYEQYF. DNA for the CDR3: TGTGCCAGCAGCTATTTCTCGGGGGACCACTCCTACGAGCAGTACTTC.

The chain recombines TRBV24-1 with TRBJ2-2, with 8 bases aligning to TRBD1. Per germline, CDR1 KGHDR and CDR2 SFDVKD. The CDR3 loop spans 17 amino acids. V shed 4 bases and J 1 base; nucleotides not matched to a gene: 7. The DNA for the CDR3 is TGTGCCACCAGTGACCCACGGGACAGGATGAACACCGGGGAGCTGTTTTTT. This gives the protein CATSDPRDRMNTGELFF.

The chain joins TRBV27 to TRBJ1-1; D is unresolved. The CDR3 is 15 amino acids. The V end lost 5 bases, the J end lost 7 bases, and 20 bases lay between the germline ends. From germline, CDR1 is MNHEY and CDR2 SMNVEV (reference sequence). Here the CDR3 reads CASSGWWDGSGEAFF. DNA of the CDR3: TGTGCCAGCAGTGGGTGGTGGGATGGATCAGGTGAAGCTTTCTTT.

J is TRBJ2-3 and V is TRBV4-1; possible D gene TRBD2, 5 bases. The CDR3 has 15 amino acids. Germline V gives CDR1 MGHRA, CDR2 YSYEKL. V dropped 1 base and J dropped 0 bases, with 8 bases sitting between them. In nucleotides, the CDR3 is TGCGCCAGCAGCCAAGCTAGGACTAGCACAGATACGCAGTATTTT. This encodes CASSQARTSTDTQYF.

This clonotype has a count of ten or more. The V and J genes are TRBV6-2 or TRBV6-3 and TRBJ1-5; a weak D match, TRBD1 (5 bases). Looked up from germline, CDR1 is MNHEY and CDR2 is SVGEGT. The CDR3 runs 13 residues. V lost 8 bases and J 6 bases, leaving 14 bases between the germline ends. CDR3 protein: CASSDRSSQPQHF. The CDR3 region has the DNA TGTGCCAGCTCTGACAGATCAAGTCAGCCCCAGCATTTT.

The sample holds many counts of this clonotype. The rearrangement links TRBV6-2 or TRBV6-3 to TRBJ2-4; D could derive from TRBD1 or TRBD2 (5 bases each). V was cut by 5 bases and J by 3 bases, with 11 bases left in between. Germline V lookup: CDR1 MNHEY, CDR2 SVGEGT. The CDR3 totals 14 residues. The DNA for the CDR3 is TGTGCCAGCAGTATAGTTGGGGGCAAAAACATTCAGTACTTC. This encodes CASSIVGGKNIQYF.

This clonotype was detected only a few times. The rearrangement joins TRBV11-3 to TRBJ2-5; possibly TRBD1 for D (5 bases). The V end was cut by 10 bases, the J end by 5 bases, with 14 bases between. Germline CDR1 SGHNT, CDR2 YENEEA. This CDR3 has 12 residues. The CDR3 reads CANRTSQETQYF. CDR3 nucleotides: TGTGCCAACCGGACAAGTCAGGAGACCCAGTACTTC.

This clonotype was observed many times. The J gene is TRBJ2-1, the V gene TRBV4-2; D remains ambiguous. This CDR3 contains 14 residues. Germline CDR1 is LGHNA and CDR2 is YNFKEQ. Trimming shortened V by 0 bases and J by 6 bases, and 9 bases separated the two germline ends. The CDR3 nucleotides are TGTGCCAGCAGCCAAGATATAACGAGCAATGAGCAGTTCTTC. It yields the protein CASSQDITSNEQFF.

The table lists this clonotype with a few counts. A read error may explain this, as a much larger clone is one base away. The chain uses TRBV7-2 and TRBJ1-2; D gene uncertain. Trimming took 1 base from V and 2 from J, leaving 23 bases between them. This CDR3 is 19 amino acids long. Germline loops: CDR1 SGHTA, CDR2 FQGNSA. The CDR3 nucleotides read TGTGCCAGCAGCTTAGTCTCTGGGAGCGCCGGGTCCGTCAACTATGGCTACACCTTC. As protein: CASSLVSGSAGSVNYGYTF.

The table lists this clonotype with many counts. V gene TRBV20-1 combines with J gene TRBJ2-3; 7 bases fit TRBD2. The CDR3 runs to 17 residues. Germline-derived CDR1 and CDR2 are DFQATT and SNEGSKA (reference sequence). The V gene end was trimmed by 0 bases and the J gene end by 0 bases; junction bases not matched to a gene: 9. DNA of the CDR3: TGCAGTGCTAGAGATCTGAGCGGGGACTATAGCACAGATACGCAGTATTTT. It translates to CSARDLSGDYSTDTQYF.

Ten or more counts support this clonotype. The chain recombines TRBV6-1 with TRBJ1-5; 7 bases are shared with TRBD1. Germline assignment: CDR1 MNHNS and CDR2 SASEGT. The V and J ends lost 2 bases and 3 bases, in that order; junction bases with no gene match: 4. The CDR3 covers 15 residues. The CDR3 DNA sequence: TGTGCCAGCAGTGAACAGGGGGGATACAATCAGCCCCAGCATTTT. As protein: CASSEQGGYNQPQHF.

This clonotype occurred many times. The genes are TRBV28 and TRBJ2-3; a possible D gene is TRBD2 (5 bases). The germline V and J ends were trimmed by 2 bases and 1 base, with 13 bases remaining between them. Germline CDR1 and CDR2: MDHEN and SYDVKM. The CDR3 sequence is 16 residues long. In nucleotides, the CDR3 is TGTGCCAGCAGTTTACCGTTGGGGAGAGGCACAGATACGCAGTATTTT. It specifies CASSLPLGRGTDTQYF. Filled out from reference TRBV28 and TRBJ2-3, the complete variable domain reads DVKVTQSSRYLVKRTGEKVFLECVQDMDHENMFWYRQDPGLGLRLIYFSYDVKMKEKGDIPEGYSVSREKKERFSLILESASTNQTSMYLCASSLPLGRGTDTQYFGPGTRLTVL.